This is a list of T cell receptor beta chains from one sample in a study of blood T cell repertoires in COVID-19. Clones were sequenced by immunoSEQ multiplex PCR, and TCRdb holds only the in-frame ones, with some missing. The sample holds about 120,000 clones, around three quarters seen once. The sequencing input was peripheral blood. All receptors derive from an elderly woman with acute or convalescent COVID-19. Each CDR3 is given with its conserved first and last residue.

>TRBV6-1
CASSEAPETGENIQYF
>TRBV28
CASRLGQTLSETQYF
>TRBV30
CAWSVQNYGYTF
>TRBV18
CASSPDRGNSNQPQHF
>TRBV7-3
CASSPLAGAGYNEQFF
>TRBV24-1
CATSDLKGIPTGELFF
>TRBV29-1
CSVGGDRVGEKLFF
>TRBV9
CASSPRTSPGADTQYF
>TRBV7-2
CASSLPSLNYGYTF
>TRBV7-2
CASSLALGANYGYTF
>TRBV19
CASVDRTSGNTIYF
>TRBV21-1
CAAGDTPLGYTEAFF
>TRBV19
CASSSQDRGLGSNQPQHF
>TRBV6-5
CASPQEHPNTEAFF
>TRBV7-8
CASSLGSGRNYGYTF
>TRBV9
CASSVAGGHGYTF
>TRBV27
CASSSYSGLSYNEQFF
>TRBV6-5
CASRRDSYGYTF
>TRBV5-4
CASSLGSQNYGYTF
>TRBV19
CASLPLGRDYGYTF
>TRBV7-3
CASSSFSTGELFF
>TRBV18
CASSPRDREGGYTF
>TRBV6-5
CASSPNRNQPQHF
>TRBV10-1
CASSESRGCYEAFF
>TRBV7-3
CASGLGQVPYEQYF
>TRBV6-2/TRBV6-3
CASSFPRGTSYGYTF
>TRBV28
CASSEGQNYGYTF
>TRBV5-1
CASSSRQGGNTEAFF
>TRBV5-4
CASSLEGASNTGELFF
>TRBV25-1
CASSESVRGDVEAFF
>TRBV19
CASRDTGAPAGELFF
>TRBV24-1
CATSDPGLADVGELFF
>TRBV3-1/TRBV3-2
CASSLIGQTNYGYTF
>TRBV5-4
CASSRTGVTNEQYF
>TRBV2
CASSEWGTGESPLHF
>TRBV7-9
CASSLGSTSGGSSYEQYF
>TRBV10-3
CAISEEGASYGYTF
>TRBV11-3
CASSPGTGGTYEQYF
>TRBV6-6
CASSPRGTDTEAFF
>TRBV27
CASCRQGYEKLFF
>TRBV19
CATGEAEAFF
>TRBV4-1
CASSQDRGAEAFF
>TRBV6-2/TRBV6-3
CASIPQGTANYGYTF